This TCR beta chain was sequenced for a study of technical replicates of blood from a few donors. This clone showed up just once. Between the trimmed V and J ends, which lost 3 bases and 2 bases, there was a span of 14 bases. This CDR3 region has 15 residues. The V gene's germline CDR1 is SNHLY and CDR2 FYNNEI. Assay used: immunoSEQ multiplex PCR; TCRdb lists only in-frame clones, some missing. The sample records about 50,000 clones, roughly 95% being singletons. Sequencing was performed on T cells isolated from PBMCs. The clonotype was recovered from a human donor in good health. The chain links TRBV2 to TRBJ2-7; D may be TRBD1 (6 bases). The CDR3 protein is CASSERRGGPYEQYF. CDR3 in DNA: TGTGCCAGCAGTGAGCGCCGTGGGGGCCCCTACGAGCAGTACTTC. The whole variable domain, filled in from reference TRBV2 and TRBJ2-7, reads EPEVTQTPSHQVTQMGQEVILRCVPISNHLYFYWYRQILGQKVEFLVSFYNNEISEKSEIFDDQFSVERPDGSNFTLKIRSTKLEDSAMYFCASSERRGGPYEQYFGPGTRLTVT.